Following are 9 T cell receptor beta chains from one sample sequenced in a study of cytomegalovirus exposure and HLA in healthy donors (dated by TCRdb to about 2017). Libraries came from the immunoSEQ multiplex PCR assay. The immuneACCESS repertoire file appears here via TCRdb, limited to in-frame rearrangements. These files lack a portion of the clones; in checked studies, under half of the deficit traces to unresolved V genes, and the cause of the others is not known. The sample includes 120,000 or so clones, with about 89% observed a single time. About 2% of the sample is in the top ten clones. Sequenced sample: PBMCs. The receptors were sampled from a woman between 18 and 29 years old in good health and CMV-seronegative.

The chain couples TRBV6-5 to TRBJ2-2, with 8 bases lining up with TRBD1. This CDR3 comprises 14 residues. Germline-derived CDR1 and CDR2 are MNHEY and SVGAGI. Unmatched junction bases numbered 0, after V lost 2 bases and J lost 4 bases. CDR3 loop: CASSYDRGTGELFF. The CDR3 bases are TGTGCCAGCAGTTACGACAGGGGCACCGGGGAGCTGTTTTTT.

The V call is TRBV2, the J call TRBJ1-4; 8 bases match TRBD1. The CDR3 is made up of 16 amino acids. J gave up 8 bases and V 1 base, and 9 bases lay outside the gene matches. Germline CDR1 reads SNHLY; CDR2 reads FYNNEI. CDR3 DNA: TGTGCCAGCAGTGAAGGCAGGGGGCAACGGCACGAAAAACTGTTTTTT. Encoded protein: CASSEGRGQRHEKLFF.

This clone was seen more than once but under ten times. The chain has TRBV5-1 and TRBJ1-5, with TRBD1 matching over 8 bases. The ends lost 5 bases at V and 4 bases at J; junction bases unmatched: 5. The CDR3 extends over 14 amino acids. The V gene's germline CDR1 is SGHRS and CDR2 YFSETQ. CDR3 nucleotide sequence: TGCGCCAGCAGTACGGGACAGGTGAATCAGCCCCAGCATTTT. As protein: CASSTGQVNQPQHF.

This sequence joins TRBV27 and TRBJ2-2, with 11 bases fitting TRBD2. The CDR3 is 22 amino acids. Per germline, CDR1 MNHEY and CDR2 SMNVEV (reference sequence). Trimming at V came to 2 bases and at J to 3 bases, leaving 20 bases not matched to a gene. CDR3 DNA: TGTGCCAGCAGTTTACTACGGGTACTGGTTAGCGGGAGGGCCGGGTACACCGGGGAGCTGTTTTTT. Protein product: CASSLLRVLVSGRAGYTGELFF.

The V and J genes are TRBV6-5 and TRBJ1-1; D is unresolved. CDR1 MNHEY and CDR2 SVGAGI come from the germline V gene. V lost 6 bases and J lost 0, with 5 bases in between. CDR3 length: 12 amino acids. The CDR3 spells CASSRVNTEAFF. For the CDR3, the DNA is TGTGCCAGCAGCCGCGTGAACACTGAAGCTTTCTTT.

The rearrangement uses TRBV10-2 and TRBJ2-5, with 10 bases fitting TRBD2. V was pared by 8 bases and J by 2 bases, with 8 bases of the junction left unmatched. Per germline, CDR1 WSHSY and CDR2 SAAADI. The CDR3 covers 15 residues. The CDR3 nucleotides are TGCGCCAGCCGTACCGGACTAGCGGTTCAAGAGACCCAGTACTTC. It yields the protein CASRTGLAVQETQYF.

The chain is built from TRBV6-5 and TRBJ2-4, with D possibly being TRBD1 (5 bases). The CDR3 sequence is 14 residues long. Trimming took off 6 bases at V and 5 bases at J, with 14 bases between the two ends. Germline V gives CDR1 MNHEY, CDR2 SVGAGI. CDR3 residues: CASRLAGSENIQYF. In DNA form, the CDR3 reads TGTGCCAGCAGGCTGGCAGGGTCGGAAAACATTCAGTACTTC.

This clone was detected only a few times. The CDR3 protein is CASSILYVTEAFF. As DNA, the CDR3 is TGTGCCAGTAGTATTCTGTATGTCACTGAAGCTTTCTTT. The chain couples TRBV19 to TRBJ1-1; no clear D. The CDR3 totals 13 residues. V was trimmed by 3 bases and J by 4 bases, leaving 9 bases between them. CDR1 LNHDA and CDR2 SQIVND come from the germline V gene (reference sequence).

There are many counts of this clone. The chain uses TRBV7-9 and TRBJ2-3; D possibly corresponds to TRBD2 (7 bases). Germline CDR1 and CDR2: SEHNR and FQNEAQ (reference sequence). This CDR3 contains 14 residues. V lost 11 bases, J lost 1 base, and 16 bases lay in between. Written as DNA, the CDR3 is TGTGCCGGGAGGGGGGCCTTTGGCACAGATACGCAGTATTTT. It translates to CAGRGAFGTDTQYF.